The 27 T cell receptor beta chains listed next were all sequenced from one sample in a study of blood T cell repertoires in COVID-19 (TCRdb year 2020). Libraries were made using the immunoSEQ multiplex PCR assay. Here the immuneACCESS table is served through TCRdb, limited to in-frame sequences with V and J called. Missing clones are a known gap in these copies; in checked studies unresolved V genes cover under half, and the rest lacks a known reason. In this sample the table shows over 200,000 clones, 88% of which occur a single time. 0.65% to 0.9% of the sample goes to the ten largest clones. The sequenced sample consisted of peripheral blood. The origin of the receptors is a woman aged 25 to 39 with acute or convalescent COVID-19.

CDR3 sequence: CASSRQGINSPLHF. The CDR3 bases are TGTGCCAGCAGTCGACAGGGAATTAATTCACCCCTCCACTTT. This chain uses TRBV3-1 (or the pseudogene TRBV3-2) with TRBJ1-6; 7 bases fit TRBD1. The V and J ends lost 6 bases and 6 bases, in that order; junction bases with no gene match: 5. The CDR3 is 14 amino acids. Germline values: CDR1 LGHDT, CDR2 YNNKEL (reference sequence).

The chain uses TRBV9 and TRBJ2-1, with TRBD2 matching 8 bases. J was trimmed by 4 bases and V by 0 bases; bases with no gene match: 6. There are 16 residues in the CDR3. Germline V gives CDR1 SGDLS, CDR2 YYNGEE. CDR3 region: CASSVGASGRYNEQFF. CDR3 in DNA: TGTGCCAGCAGCGTAGGGGCTAGCGGGCGATACAATGAGCAGTTCTTC.

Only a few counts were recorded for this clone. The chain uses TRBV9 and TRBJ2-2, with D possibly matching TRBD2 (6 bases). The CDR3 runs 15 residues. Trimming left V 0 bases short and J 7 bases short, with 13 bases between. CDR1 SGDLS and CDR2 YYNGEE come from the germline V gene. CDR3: CASSVGGGFDGELFF. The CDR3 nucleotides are TGTGCCAGCAGCGTAGGGGGAGGCTTTGACGGGGAGCTGTTTTTT. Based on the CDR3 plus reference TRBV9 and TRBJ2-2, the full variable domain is DSGVTQTPKHLITATGQRVTLRCSPRSGDLSVYWYQQSLDQGLQFLIQYYNGEERAKGNILERFSAQQFPDLHSELNLSSLELGDSALYFCASSVGGGFDGELFFGEGSRLTVL.

CDR3 nucleotide sequence: TGTGCCAGCAGCGTAGATAGCGGGACGCAGTTCTTC. Encoded protein: CASSVDSGTQFF. This rearrangement joins TRBV9 to TRBJ2-1; TRBD2 matches at 8 bases. V lost 0 bases and J lost 12; bases outside the gene matches: 2. Germline CDR1 reads SGDLS; CDR2 reads YYNGEE. The CDR3 has 12 amino acids.

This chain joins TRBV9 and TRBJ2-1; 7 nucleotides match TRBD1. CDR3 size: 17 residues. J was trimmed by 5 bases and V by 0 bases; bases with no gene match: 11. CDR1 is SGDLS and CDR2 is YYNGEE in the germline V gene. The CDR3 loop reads CASSVDQGTESNNEQFF. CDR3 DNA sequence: TGTGCCAGCAGCGTAGACCAAGGGACAGAGTCTAACAATGAGCAGTTCTTC.

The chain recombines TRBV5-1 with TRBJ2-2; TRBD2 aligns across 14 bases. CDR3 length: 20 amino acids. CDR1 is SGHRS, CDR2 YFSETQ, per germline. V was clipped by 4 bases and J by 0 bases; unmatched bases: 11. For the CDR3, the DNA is TGCGCCAGCAGCAAGGGACTAGCGGGAGCCGCAAACGCGAACACCGGGGAGCTGTTTTTT. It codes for CASSKGLAGAANANTGELFF.

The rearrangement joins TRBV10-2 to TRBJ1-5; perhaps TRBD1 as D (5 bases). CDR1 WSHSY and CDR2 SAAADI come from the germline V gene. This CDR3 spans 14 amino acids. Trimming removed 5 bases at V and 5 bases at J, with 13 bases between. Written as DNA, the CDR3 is TGCGCCAGCAGTTTGTCAGGGTTCGATCAGCCCCAGCATTTT. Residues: CASSLSGFDQPQHF.

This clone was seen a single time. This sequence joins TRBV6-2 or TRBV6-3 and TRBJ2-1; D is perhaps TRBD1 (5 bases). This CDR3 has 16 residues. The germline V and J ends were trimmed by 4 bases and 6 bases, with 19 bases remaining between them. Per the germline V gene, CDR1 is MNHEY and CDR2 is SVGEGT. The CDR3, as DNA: TGTGCCAGCAGTTCCCCCACAGGTCGGTTTGGCAATGAGCAGTTCTTC. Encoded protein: CASSSPTGRFGNEQFF.

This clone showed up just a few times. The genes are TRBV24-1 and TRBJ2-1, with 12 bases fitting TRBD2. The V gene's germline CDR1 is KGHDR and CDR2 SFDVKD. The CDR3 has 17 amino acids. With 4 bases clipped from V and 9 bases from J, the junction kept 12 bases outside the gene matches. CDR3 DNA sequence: TGTGCCACCAGTGACGACCTACTAGCGGGAGGCCAAGGTGAGCAGTTCTTC. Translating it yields CATSDDLLAGGQGEQFF.

DNA for the CDR3: TGCAGCGTTGCCGCCGGGACAGGGGGCATCTACGAGCAGTACTTC. Its translation is CSVAAGTGGIYEQYF. The chain couples TRBV29-1 to TRBJ2-7, with 12 bases lining up with TRBD1. This CDR3 spans 15 amino acids. Germline V gene data show CDR1 as SQVTM and CDR2 as ANQGSEA. The V gene end was trimmed by 4 bases and the J gene end by 3 bases; junction bases not matched to a gene: 7.

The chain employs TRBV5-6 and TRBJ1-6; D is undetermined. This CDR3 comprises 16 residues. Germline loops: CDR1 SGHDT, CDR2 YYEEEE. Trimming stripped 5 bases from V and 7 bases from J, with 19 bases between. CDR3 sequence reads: CASRTYPDSPNSPLHF. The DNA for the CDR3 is TGTGCCAGCAGAACATATCCAGATTCCCCCAATTCACCCCTCCACTTT. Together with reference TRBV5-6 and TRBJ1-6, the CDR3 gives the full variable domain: DAGVTQSPTHLIKTRGQQVTLRCSPKSGHDTVSWYQQALGQGPQFIFQYYEEEERQRGNFPDRFSGHQFPNYSSELNVNALLLGDSALYLCASRTYPDSPNSPLHFGNGTRLTVT.

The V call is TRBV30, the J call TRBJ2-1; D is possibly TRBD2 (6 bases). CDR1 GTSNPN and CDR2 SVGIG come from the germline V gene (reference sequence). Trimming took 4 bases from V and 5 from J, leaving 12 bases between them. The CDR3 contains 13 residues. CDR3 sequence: CAWTGVVDNEQFF. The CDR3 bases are TGTGCCTGGACGGGGGTCGTCGACAATGAGCAGTTCTTC.

The CDR3 sequence is CASSYSIAGSYEQYF. In nucleotides, the CDR3 is TGTGCCAGCAGTTACTCGATTGCCGGGTCCTACGAGCAGTACTTC. The rearrangement links TRBV6-2 or TRBV6-3 to TRBJ2-7; D is ambiguous. Trimming pared 0 bases from V and 1 base from J, leaving 10 bases between. The CDR3 sequence is 15 residues long. The germline V gene has CDR1 MNHEY and CDR2 SVGEGT.

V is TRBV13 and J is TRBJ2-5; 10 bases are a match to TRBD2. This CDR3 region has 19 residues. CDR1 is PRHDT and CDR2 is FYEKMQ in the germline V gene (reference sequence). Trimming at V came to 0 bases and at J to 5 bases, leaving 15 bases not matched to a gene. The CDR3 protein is CASSLGWAVGTSVEETQYF. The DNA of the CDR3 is TGTGCCAGCAGCTTAGGATGGGCAGTAGGGACTAGCGTGGAGGAGACCCAGTACTTC.

The CDR3 region has the DNA TGTGCCAATAATTCCAAGCGGAGCACAGATACGCAGTATTTT. This gives the protein CANNSKRSTDTQYF. The chain recombines TRBV10-3 with TRBJ2-3; the D gene is possibly TRBD2 (5 bases). Germline CDR1 and CDR2: ENHRY and SYGVKD. V was trimmed by 10 bases and J by 0 bases, leaving 14 bases between them. The CDR3 runs 14 residues.

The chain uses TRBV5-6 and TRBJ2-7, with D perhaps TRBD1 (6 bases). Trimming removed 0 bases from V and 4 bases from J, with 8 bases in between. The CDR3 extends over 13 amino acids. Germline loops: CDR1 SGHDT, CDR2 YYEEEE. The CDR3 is CASSLGTDYEQYF. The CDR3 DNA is TGTGCCAGCAGCTTGGGGACAGATTACGAGCAGTACTTC.

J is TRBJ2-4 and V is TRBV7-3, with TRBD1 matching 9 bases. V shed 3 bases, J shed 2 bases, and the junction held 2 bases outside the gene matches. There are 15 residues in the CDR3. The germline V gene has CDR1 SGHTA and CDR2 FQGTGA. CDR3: CASSFGTGPKNIQYF. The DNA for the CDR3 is TGTGCCAGCAGCTTCGGGACAGGGCCCAAAAACATTCAGTACTTC.

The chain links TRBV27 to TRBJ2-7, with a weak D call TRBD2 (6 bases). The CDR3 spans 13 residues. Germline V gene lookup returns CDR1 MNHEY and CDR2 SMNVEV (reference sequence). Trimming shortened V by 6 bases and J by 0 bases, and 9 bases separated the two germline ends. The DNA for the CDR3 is TGTGCCAGCAGACGGGACTCCTCCTACGAGCAGTACTTC. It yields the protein CASRRDSSYEQYF.

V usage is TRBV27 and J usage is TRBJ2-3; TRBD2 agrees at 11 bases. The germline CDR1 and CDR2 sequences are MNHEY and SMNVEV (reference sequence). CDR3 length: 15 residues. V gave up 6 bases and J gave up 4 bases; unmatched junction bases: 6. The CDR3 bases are TGTGCCAGCAGACTTAGCGGGAGGGCGGCAGATACGCAGTATTTT. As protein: CASRLSGRAADTQYF.

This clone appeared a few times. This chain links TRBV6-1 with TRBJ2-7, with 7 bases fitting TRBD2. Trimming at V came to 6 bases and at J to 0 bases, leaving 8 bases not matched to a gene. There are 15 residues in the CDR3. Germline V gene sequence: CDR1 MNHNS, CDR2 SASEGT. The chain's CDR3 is CASSDSGSSSYEQYF. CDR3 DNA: TGTGCCAGCAGCGATAGCGGGTCGAGCTCCTACGAGCAGTACTTC.

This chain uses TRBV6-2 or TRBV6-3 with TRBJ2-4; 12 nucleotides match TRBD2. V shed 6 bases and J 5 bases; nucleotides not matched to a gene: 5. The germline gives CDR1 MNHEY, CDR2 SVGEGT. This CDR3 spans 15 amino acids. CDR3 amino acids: CASRPSGRAENIQYF. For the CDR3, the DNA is TGTGCCAGCAGGCCTAGCGGGAGGGCCGAAAACATTCAGTACTTC.

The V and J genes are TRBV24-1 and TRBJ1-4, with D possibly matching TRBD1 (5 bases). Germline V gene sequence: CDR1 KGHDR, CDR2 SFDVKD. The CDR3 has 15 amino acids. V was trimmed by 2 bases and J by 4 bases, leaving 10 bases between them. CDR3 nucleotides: TGTGCCACCAGTGATTCAGGGCAGAGTAATGAAAAACTGTTTTTT. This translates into CATSDSGQSNEKLFF.

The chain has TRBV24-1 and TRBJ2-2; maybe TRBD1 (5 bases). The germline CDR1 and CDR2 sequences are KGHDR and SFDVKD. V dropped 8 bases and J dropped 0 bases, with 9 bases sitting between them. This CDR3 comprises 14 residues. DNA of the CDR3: TGTGCCACCAAAGCAGGGACGAACACCGGGGAGCTGTTTTTT. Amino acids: CATKAGTNTGELFF.

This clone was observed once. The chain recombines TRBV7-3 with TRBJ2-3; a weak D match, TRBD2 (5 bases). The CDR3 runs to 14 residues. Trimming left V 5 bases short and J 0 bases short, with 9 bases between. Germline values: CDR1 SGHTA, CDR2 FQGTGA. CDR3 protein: CASSHGLSTDTQYF. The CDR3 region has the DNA TGTGCCAGCAGCCATGGACTCAGCACAGATACGCAGTATTTT.

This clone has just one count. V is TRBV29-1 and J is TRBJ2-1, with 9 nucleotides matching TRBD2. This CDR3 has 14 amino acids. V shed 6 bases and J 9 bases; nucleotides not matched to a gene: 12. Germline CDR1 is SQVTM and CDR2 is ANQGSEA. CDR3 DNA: TGCAGCGTCGCCGGGACTAGCTCCTGGGGTGAGCAGTTCTTC. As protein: CSVAGTSSWGEQFF.

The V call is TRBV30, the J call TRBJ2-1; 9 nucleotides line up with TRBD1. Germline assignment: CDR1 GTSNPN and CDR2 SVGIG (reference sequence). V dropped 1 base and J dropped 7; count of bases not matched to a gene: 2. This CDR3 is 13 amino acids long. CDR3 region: CAWSAGTGNEQFF. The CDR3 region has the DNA TGTGCCTGGAGTGCGGGGACAGGGAATGAGCAGTTCTTC. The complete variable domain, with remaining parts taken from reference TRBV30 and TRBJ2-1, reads SQTIHQWPATLVQPVGSPLSLECTVEGTSNPNLYWYRQAAGRGLQLLFYSVGIGQISSEVPQNLSASRPQDRQFILSSKKLLLSDSGFYLCAWSAGTGNEQFFGPGTRLTVL.

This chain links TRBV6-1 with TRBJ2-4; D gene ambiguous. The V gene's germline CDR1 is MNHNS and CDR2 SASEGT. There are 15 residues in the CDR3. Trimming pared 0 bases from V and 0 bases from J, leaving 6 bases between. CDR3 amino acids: CASSEANIAKNIQYF. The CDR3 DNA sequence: TGTGCCAGCAGTGAAGCGAACATAGCCAAAAACATTCAGTACTTC.